This TCR beta chain was identified during a study of siplizumab effects on memory and regulatory T cells. Findings of the study overall: Naive T cells apparently outstripped memory cells in diversity and seemed major alloresponse contributors. Mappable alloreactive CD4+ clones came from Treg cells more than 55% of the time on average with siplizumab, against roughly 27% in controls. Siplizumab produced a significant reduction in alloreactive sequences that were traceable to unstimulated CD4+ memory cells.

Clones were sequenced by immunoSEQ multiplex PCR, and TCRdb holds only the in-frame ones, with some missing. Found here are 100,000 or so clones, about 94% of them singletons; the top ten hold over 0.15%. The CDR3 contains 14 residues. J lost 0 bases, V lost 5 bases, and 3 bases had no gene match. CDR1 and CDR2 (germline): SEHNR, FQNEAQ (reference sequence). Note on this clone: No antigen is known for it. In the same sample, other DNA sequences code for this CDR3.

The sequenced sample consisted of non-Treg CD4+ T cells sorted from blood. This chain joins TRBV7-9 and TRBJ1-1; 7 bases line up with TRBD1. The sequence was obtained from a human donor in good health. The CDR3 spells CASSPDRMNTEAFF. CDR3 coding DNA: TGTGCCAGCAGCCCGGACAGGATGAACACTGAAGCTTTCTTT.